The TCR beta chain under discussion was sequenced for a study of T cell responses to AZD1222 COVID-19 vaccine. Across the whole study: Second-dose recipients at about 4 or about 12 weeks were treated as one pooled group.

Study conclusions and caveats: Donors, mostly white British, included more females; clonal diversity was possibly underestimated.

This CDR3 has 16 residues. V was trimmed by 0 bases and J by 0 bases, leaving 11 bases between them. Per the germline V gene, CDR1 is MNHEY and CDR2 is SVGAGI. As regards this clone: What it recognizes is unknown.

Sequencing used immunoSEQ multiplex PCR; TCRdb keeps in-frame clones, though not all of them. The table records about 120,000 clones, approximately 89% of them present only once. The chain carries TRBV6-5 and TRBJ1-1; no definite D call. This material consisted of peripheral blood, taken on day 0 of AZD1222 vaccination. The receptor was derived from an adult in good health. In nucleotides, the CDR3 is TGTGCCAGCAGTTACTCAACCGGGAGCTTGAACACTGAAGCTTTCTTT. Encoded protein: CASSYSTGSLNTEAFF.